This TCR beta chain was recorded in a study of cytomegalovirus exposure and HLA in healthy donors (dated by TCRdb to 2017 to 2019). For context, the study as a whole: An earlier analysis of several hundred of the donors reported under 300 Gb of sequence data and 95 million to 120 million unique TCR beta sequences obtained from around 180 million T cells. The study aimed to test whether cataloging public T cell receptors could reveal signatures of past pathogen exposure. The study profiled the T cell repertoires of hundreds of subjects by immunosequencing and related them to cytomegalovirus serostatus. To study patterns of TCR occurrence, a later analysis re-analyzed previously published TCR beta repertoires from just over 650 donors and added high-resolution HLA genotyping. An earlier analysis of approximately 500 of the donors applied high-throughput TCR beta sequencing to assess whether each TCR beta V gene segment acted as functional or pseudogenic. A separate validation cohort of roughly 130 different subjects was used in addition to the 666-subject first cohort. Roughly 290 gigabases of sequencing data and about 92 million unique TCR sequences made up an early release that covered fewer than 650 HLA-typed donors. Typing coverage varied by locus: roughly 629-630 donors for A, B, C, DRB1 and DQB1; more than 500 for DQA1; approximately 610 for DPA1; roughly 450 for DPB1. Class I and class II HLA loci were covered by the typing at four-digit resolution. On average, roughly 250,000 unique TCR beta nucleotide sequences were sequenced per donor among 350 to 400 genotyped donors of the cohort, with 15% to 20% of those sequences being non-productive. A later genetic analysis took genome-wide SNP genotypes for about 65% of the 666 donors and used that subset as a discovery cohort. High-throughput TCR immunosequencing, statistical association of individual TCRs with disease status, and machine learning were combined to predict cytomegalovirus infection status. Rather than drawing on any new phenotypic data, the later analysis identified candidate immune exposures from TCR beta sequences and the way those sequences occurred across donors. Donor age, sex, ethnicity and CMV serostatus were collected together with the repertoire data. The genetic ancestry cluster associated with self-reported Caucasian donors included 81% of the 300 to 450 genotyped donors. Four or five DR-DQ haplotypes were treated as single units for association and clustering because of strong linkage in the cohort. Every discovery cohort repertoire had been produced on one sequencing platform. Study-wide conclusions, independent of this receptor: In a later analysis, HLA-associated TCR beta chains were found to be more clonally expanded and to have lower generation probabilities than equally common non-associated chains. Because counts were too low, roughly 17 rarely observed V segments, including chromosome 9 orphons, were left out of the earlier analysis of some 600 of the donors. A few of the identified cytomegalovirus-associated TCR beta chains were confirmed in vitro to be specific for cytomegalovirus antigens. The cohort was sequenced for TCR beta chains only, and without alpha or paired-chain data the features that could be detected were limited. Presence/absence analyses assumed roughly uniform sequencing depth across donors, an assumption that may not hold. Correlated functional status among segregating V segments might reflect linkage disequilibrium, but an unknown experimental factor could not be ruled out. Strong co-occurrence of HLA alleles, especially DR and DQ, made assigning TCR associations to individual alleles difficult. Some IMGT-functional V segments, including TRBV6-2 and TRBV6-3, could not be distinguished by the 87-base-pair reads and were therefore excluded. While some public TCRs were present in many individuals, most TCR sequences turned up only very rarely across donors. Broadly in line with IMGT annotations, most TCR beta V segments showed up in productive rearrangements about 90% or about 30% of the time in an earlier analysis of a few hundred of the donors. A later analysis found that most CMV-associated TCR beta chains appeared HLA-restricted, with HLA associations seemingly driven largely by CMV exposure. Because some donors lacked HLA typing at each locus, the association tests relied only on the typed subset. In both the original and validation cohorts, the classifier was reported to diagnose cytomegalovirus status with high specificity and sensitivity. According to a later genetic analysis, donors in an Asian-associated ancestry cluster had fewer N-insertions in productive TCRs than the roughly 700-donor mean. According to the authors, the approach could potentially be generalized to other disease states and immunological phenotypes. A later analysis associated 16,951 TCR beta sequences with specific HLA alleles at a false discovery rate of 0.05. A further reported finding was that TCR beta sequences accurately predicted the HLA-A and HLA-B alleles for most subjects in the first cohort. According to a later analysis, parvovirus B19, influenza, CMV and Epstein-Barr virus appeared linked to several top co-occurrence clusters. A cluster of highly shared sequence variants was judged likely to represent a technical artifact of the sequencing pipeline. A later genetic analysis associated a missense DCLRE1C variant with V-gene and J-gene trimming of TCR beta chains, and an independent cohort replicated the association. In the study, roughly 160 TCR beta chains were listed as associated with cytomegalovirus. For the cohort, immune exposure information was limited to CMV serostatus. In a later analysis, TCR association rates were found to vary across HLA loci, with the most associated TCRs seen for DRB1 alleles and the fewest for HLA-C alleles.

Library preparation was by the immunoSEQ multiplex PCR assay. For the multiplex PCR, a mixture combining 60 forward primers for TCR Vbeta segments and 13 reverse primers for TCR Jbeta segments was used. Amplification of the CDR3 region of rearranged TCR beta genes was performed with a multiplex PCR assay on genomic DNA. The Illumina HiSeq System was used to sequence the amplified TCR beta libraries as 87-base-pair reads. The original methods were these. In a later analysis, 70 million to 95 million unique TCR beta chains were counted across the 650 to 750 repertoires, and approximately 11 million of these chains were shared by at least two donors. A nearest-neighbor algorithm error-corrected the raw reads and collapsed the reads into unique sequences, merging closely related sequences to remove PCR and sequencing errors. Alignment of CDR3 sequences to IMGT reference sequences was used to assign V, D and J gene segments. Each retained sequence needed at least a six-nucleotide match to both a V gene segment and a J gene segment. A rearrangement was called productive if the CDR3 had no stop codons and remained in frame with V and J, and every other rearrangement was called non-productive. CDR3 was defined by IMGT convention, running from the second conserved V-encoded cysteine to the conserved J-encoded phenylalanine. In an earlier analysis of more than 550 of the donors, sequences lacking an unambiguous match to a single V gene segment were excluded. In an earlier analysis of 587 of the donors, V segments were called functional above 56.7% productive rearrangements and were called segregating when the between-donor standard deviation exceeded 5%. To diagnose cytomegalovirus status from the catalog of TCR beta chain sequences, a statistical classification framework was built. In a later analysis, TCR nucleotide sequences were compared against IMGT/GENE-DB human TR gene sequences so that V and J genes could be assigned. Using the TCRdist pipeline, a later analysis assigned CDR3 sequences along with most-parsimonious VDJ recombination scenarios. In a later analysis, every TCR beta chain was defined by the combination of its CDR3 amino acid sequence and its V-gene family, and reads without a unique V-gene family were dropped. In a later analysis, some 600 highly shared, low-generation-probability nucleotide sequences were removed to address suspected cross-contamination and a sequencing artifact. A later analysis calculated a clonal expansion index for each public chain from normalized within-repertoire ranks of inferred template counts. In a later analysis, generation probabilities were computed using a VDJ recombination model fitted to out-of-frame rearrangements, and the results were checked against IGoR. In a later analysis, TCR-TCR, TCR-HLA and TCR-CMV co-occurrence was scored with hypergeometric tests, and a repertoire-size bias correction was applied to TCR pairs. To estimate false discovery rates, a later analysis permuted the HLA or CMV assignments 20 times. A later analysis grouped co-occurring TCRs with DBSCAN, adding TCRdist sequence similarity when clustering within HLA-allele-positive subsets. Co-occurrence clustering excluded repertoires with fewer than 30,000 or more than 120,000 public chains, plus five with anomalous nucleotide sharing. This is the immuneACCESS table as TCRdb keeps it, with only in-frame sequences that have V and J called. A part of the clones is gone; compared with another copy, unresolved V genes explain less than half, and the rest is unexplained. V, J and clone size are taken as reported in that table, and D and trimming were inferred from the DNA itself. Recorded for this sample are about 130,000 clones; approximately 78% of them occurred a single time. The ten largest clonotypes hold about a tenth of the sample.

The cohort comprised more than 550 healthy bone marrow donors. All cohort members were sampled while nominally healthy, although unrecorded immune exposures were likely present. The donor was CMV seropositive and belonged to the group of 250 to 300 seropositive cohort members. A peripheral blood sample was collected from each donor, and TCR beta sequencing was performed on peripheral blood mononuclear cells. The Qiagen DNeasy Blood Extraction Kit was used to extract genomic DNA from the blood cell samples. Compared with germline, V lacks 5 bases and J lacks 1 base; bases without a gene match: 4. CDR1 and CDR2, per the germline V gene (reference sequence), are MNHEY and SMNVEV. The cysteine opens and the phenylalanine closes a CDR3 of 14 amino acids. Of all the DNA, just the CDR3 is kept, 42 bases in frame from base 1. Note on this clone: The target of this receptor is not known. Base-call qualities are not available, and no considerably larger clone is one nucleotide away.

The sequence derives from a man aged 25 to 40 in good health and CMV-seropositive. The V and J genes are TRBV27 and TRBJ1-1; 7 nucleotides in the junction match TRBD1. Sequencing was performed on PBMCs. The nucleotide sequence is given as TGTGCCAGCAGTAGAAACAGGGGGAACACTGAAGCTTTCTTT. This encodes CASSRNRGNTEAFF.